In this sample, the clone carrying this T cell receptor beta chain turned up a few times. What it recognizes is unknown. The entry originates in a study of CD8 T cells in ankylosing spondylitis. Findings and caveats of the study: Relatively scarce in peripheral blood, disease-linked clones were CD8+. Seemingly distinctive of ankylosing spondylitis blood was a TCR beta motif formed by eight highly homologous variants. Researchers reportedly found disease-linked clones significantly enriched in matched ankylosing spondylitis synovial fluid.

Preparation of TCR beta libraries was done by quantitative 5'-RACE with molecular barcodes. TCRdb itself ran the 5' RACE reads through MiXCR, one entry per CDR3 protein. Of some 130,000 distinct CDR3 sequences listed, more than 5.5% were seen once; the top ten hold approximately 13%. The CDR3 runs to 15 residues. With 5 bases removed from V and 4 bases from J, the gap between germline ends came to 17 bases. The germline CDR1 and CDR2 sequences are MDHEN and SYDVKM. The rearrangement joins TRBV28 to TRBJ1-1; TRBD1 is a possible D gene (6 bases). What was sequenced was blood, either unsorted or a sorted T cell fraction (not recorded which). This receptor was obtained from a female donor with ankylosing spondylitis or in good health (not recorded which). The CDR3 nucleotides are TGTGCCAGCAGTCCCGGGGGGCCGGGGGCCACTGAAGCTTTCTTT. This translates into CASSPGGPGATEAFF.